This T cell receptor (beta chain) is from a study of response to subunit inactivated influenza vaccine. To note about this clonotype: The target antigen is unknown.

TCRdb reprocessed the RT-PCR reads with MiXCR, giving one entry per CDR3 protein. The data hold more than 700,000 distinct CDR3 sequences, with about 20% observed a single time. CDR3 size: 16 residues. Germline V gives CDR1 MNHEY, CDR2 SVGEGT. The ends lost 5 bases at V and 2 bases at J; junction bases unmatched: 9. Broader study findings: The study's authors posited that every seasonal influenza vaccination enlists few new T cells.

The specimen comprised PBMCs from blood, sampled 5 to 6 days after vaccination. This receptor was obtained from a man aged 45-65 years who received an inactivated influenza vaccine. The chain carries TRBV6-2 or TRBV6-3 and TRBJ2-3, with 8 bases aligning to TRBD1. CDR3 in DNA: TGTGCCAGCAGTGACCGGGACAGGACCTTCACAGATACGCAGTATTTT. Translated, it gives CASSDRDRTFTDTQYF.